The 29 T cell receptor beta chains presented below share a single source sample, sequenced in a study of human T cells and chemical hapten exposure. The time point is: patch test 2, 6 weeks after DPC sensitization. This sample's treatment: therapeutic diphenylcyclopropenone sensitization with weekly scalp DPC. One entry per CDR3 protein results from TCRdb running MiXCR on the RACE reads. The sample shows 90,000 to 110,000 distinct CDR3 sequences, less than 10% of them seen only once. The sequencing here drew on whole blood, taken in connection with sensitization to the hapten diphenylcyclopropenone (DPC). Source of these receptors: a woman aged 40 to 50 with alopecia areata. Some clones in this sample may be carry-over from other donors' samples.

This clonotype was seen at least ten times. The V call is TRBV6-2 or TRBV6-3, the J call TRBJ2-2; the D is unclear. V lost 6 bases and J lost 7, with 24 bases in between. Germline lookup yields CDR1 MNHEY and CDR2 SVGEGT. The length of the CDR3 is 17 residues. The DNA of the CDR3 is TGTGCCAGCAGCCAAGACCGGGCTCCAAATCGGAACGGGGAGCTGTTTTTT. Its translation is CASSQDRAPNRNGELFF.

This clonotype showed up many times. V usage is TRBV29-1 and J usage is TRBJ1-3; possibly TRBD1 for D (6 bases). The CDR3 is 15 residues long. The V gene lost 0 bases and the J gene lost 7 bases, with 16 bases spanning the gap. Germline lookup yields CDR1 SQVTM and CDR2 ANQGSEA. This CDR3 reads CSVEDEGGVGNTIYF. For the CDR3, the DNA is TGCAGCGTTGAAGACGAGGGGGGAGTCGGGAACACCATATATTTT.

The chain links TRBV6-5 to TRBJ2-1; D is undetermined. This CDR3 is 12 amino acids long. Trimming cost V 8 bases and J 4 bases, with 9 bases left between them. Per germline, CDR1 MNHEY and CDR2 SVGAGI. CDR3 in amino acids: CASRTRYNEQFF. CDR3 DNA: TGTGCCAGCCGAACAAGATACAATGAGCAGTTCTTC.

The chain is built from TRBV7-2 and TRBJ1-1, with a possible D match to TRBD1 (6 bases). The germline CDR1 and CDR2 sequences are SGHTA and FQGNSA. There are 17 residues in the CDR3. Trimming stripped 3 bases from V and 0 bases from J, with 17 bases between. In DNA, the CDR3 is TGTGCCAGCAGCTTCGGGCATGCAGGGGTGCTGAACACTGAAGCTTTCTTT. This sequence encodes CASSFGHAGVLNTEAFF.

This clonotype showed up many times. The chain combines TRBV11-2 with TRBJ2-3; D is ambiguous. Germline V lookup: CDR1 SGHAT, CDR2 FQNNGV. This CDR3 has 15 amino acids. V gave up 2 bases and J gave up 3 bases, with 12 bases separating them. The CDR3 here is CASSLTAPLTDTQYF. The CDR3 DNA follows: TGTGCCAGCAGCTTAACAGCCCCATTGACAGATACGCAGTATTTT.

This clonotype has only a few counts. This chain joins TRBV28 and TRBJ2-3; the D gene is possibly TRBD2 (6 bases). The germline V and J ends were trimmed by 6 bases and 0 bases, with 22 bases remaining between them. This CDR3 has 18 residues. Germline loops: CDR1 MDHEN, CDR2 SYDVKM. CDR3 region: CASSLVGSGYSSTDTQYF. In nucleotides, the CDR3 is TGTGCCAGCAGCCTGGTGGGTAGCGGCTACTCTAGCACAGATACGCAGTATTTT.

J is TRBJ1-2 and V is TRBV10-3, with a possible D match to TRBD1 (5 bases). The CDR3 is 11 amino acids. Germline V gives CDR1 ENHRY, CDR2 SYGVKD. V shed 9 bases and J shed 2 bases, with 7 bases lying between them. The CDR3 region has the DNA TGTGCCATAAGGGACAACTATGGCTACACCTTC. It codes for CAIRDNYGYTF.

This clonotype was picked up many times. The rearrangement links TRBV6-5 to TRBJ2-3, with 10 bases fitting TRBD2. Germline trimming cut 2 bases from V and 4 bases from J; bases unmatched to any gene: 3. This CDR3 has 15 residues. CDR1 is MNHEY and CDR2 is SVGAGI in the germline V gene. The CDR3 region has the DNA TGTGCCAGCAGTTACGGGCTAGCGGGGGCAGATACGCAGTATTTT. This codes for CASSYGLAGADTQYF.

This clonotype was observed a few times. The V call is TRBV7-9, the J call TRBJ1-2; 9 bases are a match to TRBD1. Germline V gene sequence: CDR1 SEHNR, CDR2 FQNEAQ (reference sequence). V dropped 5 bases and J dropped 1; count of bases not matched to a gene: 8. The CDR3 has 16 amino acids. CDR3 nucleotide sequence: TGTGCCAGCAGCCCCCCCAGGACAGGGGTTAACTATGGCTACACCTTC. Its translation is CASSPPRTGVNYGYTF.

This clonotype has ten or more counts. The chain employs TRBV7-9 and TRBJ1-5, with TRBD1 matching over 7 bases. V shed 5 bases, J shed 4 bases, and the junction held 8 bases outside the gene matches. From germline, CDR1 is SEHNR and CDR2 FQNEAQ (reference sequence). The CDR3 runs to 15 residues. CDR3 DNA: TGTGCCAGCAGCAAATCGGGACAGTTAAATCAGCCCCAGCATTTT. This encodes CASSKSGQLNQPQHF.

This clonotype showed up many times. The rearrangement uses TRBV11-2 and TRBJ2-7; D tentatively fits TRBD1 or TRBD2 (5 bases each). The CDR3 is made up of 16 amino acids. V was pared by 5 bases and J by 4 bases, with 21 bases between. The germline V gene encodes CDR1 SGHAT and CDR2 FQNNGV. CDR3 protein: CASSVVTGTKGYEQYF. Here the CDR3 DNA reads TGTGCCAGCAGCGTAGTAACCGGGACCAAGGGGTACGAGCAGTACTTC.

This clonotype was counted a few times. The chain combines TRBV6-5 with TRBJ1-1; 7 bases align to TRBD1. CDR1 and CDR2 (germline): MNHEY, SVGAGI. Trimming took 5 bases from V and 0 from J; bases not matched to a gene: 9. The CDR3 totals 16 residues. CDR3: CASSRNRGVVNTEAFF. CDR3 in DNA: TGTGCCAGCAGTAGGAACAGGGGTGTGGTGAACACTGAAGCTTTCTTT.

This clonotype has more than one count but fewer than ten. The chain links TRBV6-1 to TRBJ2-3, with TRBD1 matching 10 bases. The germline V gene encodes CDR1 MNHNS and CDR2 SASEGT. With 8 bases clipped from V and 4 bases from J, the junction kept 3 bases outside the gene matches. This CDR3 contains 13 residues. The CDR3 loop reads CASLDRGSDTQYF. The CDR3, as DNA: TGTGCCAGCTTGGACAGGGGGTCAGATACGCAGTATTTT.

This clonotype was recorded a few times. The chain's CDR3 is CASSLNPLGGADTQYF. For the CDR3, the DNA is TGTGCCAGCAGCCTCAACCCCTTGGGGGGCGCAGATACGCAGTATTTT. This chain connects TRBV7-6 to TRBJ2-3; possibly TRBD1 or TRBD2 for D (6 bases each). Between the trimmed V and J ends, which lost 5 bases and 4 bases, there was a span of 19 bases. This CDR3 spans 16 amino acids. CDR1 SGHVS and CDR2 FNYEAQ come from the germline V gene.

This clonotype was observed many times. This chain uses TRBV7-6 with TRBJ2-3; D is tentatively TRBD1 or TRBD2 (5 bases each). The germline V gene encodes CDR1 SGHVS and CDR2 FNYEAQ. The CDR3 contains 12 residues. V was shortened by 5 bases and J by 7 bases, with 10 bases between the two germline ends. CDR3 bases: TGTGCCAGCAGCCACGAGGGGAATACGCAGTATTTT. Its protein product is CASSHEGNTQYF. Supplemented by reference TRBV7-6 and TRBJ2-3, the full variable domain reads GAGVSQSPRYKVTKRGQDVALRCDPISGHVSLYWYRQALGQGPEFLTYFNYEAQQDKSGLPNDRFSAERPEGSISTLTIQRTEQRDSAMYRCASSHEGNTQYFGPGTRLTVL.

This clonotype was seen only a few times. This chain connects TRBV18 to TRBJ1-1; D unresolved. The length of the CDR3 is 14 residues. Trimming pared 6 bases from V and 4 bases from J, leaving 15 bases between. Germline V CDR1 and CDR2: KGHSH, LQKENI. This chain's CDR3 is CASSGRVLATEAFF. The DNA of the CDR3 is TGTGCCAGCTCCGGCCGGGTGTTGGCCACTGAAGCTTTCTTT.

Notes on this clonotype: Relative to the germline gene, one junction end is altered; a read error may explain this. This chain joins TRBV7-2 and TRBJ2-5, with D perhaps given as TRBD1 or TRBD2 (5 bases each). The CDR3 length is 18 residues. Germline V gene lookup returns CDR1 SGHTA and CDR2 FQGNSA. The CDR3 loop is CASSLDAAGTRPREAQYF. The CDR3 region has the DNA TGTGCCAGCAGCTTAGACGCGGCCGGGACCAGACCAAGAGAGGCCCAGTACTTC.

This clonotype was seen at least ten times. The rearrangement joins TRBV6-6 to TRBJ1-6, with D hard to call. Germline CDR1 is MNHNY and CDR2 is SVGAGI (reference sequence). The CDR3 runs 15 residues. The V end was cut by 8 bases, the J end by 0 bases, with 11 bases between. The CDR3 nucleotides read TGTGCCAGCCTGGGATCGAGCTCCTATAATTCACCCCTCCACTTT. Its protein is CASLGSSSYNSPLHF.

In regard to this clonotype: A much larger clone differs from this one at a single base, so this may be a read error. The CDR3 carries no conserved terminal phenylalanine or tryptophan, so it likely arises from a read error. The chain has TRBV6-5 and TRBJ1-1, with D tentatively TRBD1 (6 bases). CDR3 size: 16 residues. Germline CDR1 is MNHEY and CDR2 is SVGAGI. The ends were cut back, 5 bases at V and 1 base at J, with 17 bases in the middle. The CDR3 loop is CASSRRQVITNTEAFS. CDR3 sequence (DNA): TGTGCCAGCAGTCGGAGACAGGTTATCACGAACACTGAAGCTTTCTCT.

The chain carries TRBV7-2 and TRBJ1-5; tentatively, D is TRBD1 (5 bases). Germline CDR1 reads SGHTA; CDR2 reads FQGNSA. This CDR3 has 14 amino acids. Trimming took off 1 base at V and 3 bases at J, with 7 bases between the two ends. The CDR3 here is CASSLGQLNQPQHF. The CDR3 bases are TGTGCCAGCAGCTTAGGACAGCTCAATCAGCCCCAGCATTTT.

J is TRBJ1-5 and V is TRBV3-1; D possibly corresponds to TRBD1 (5 bases). V lost 0 bases, J lost 1 base, and 10 bases lay in between. Germline-derived CDR1 and CDR2 are LGHDT and YNNKEL (reference sequence). This CDR3 has 16 amino acids. CDR3 in DNA: TGTGCCAGCAGCCAAGATGGGGCGGGAAGCAATCAGCCCCAGCATTTT. This encodes CASSQDGAGSNQPQHF. The whole variable domain, filled in from reference TRBV3-1 and TRBJ1-5, reads DTAVSQTPKYLVTQMGNDKSIKCEQNLGHDTMYWYKQDSKKFLKIMFSYNNKELIINETVPNRFSPKSPDKAHLNLHINSLELGDSAVYFCASSQDGAGSNQPQHFGDGTRLSIL.

The table lists this clonotype with many counts. This rearrangement joins TRBV4-3 to TRBJ2-3; possibly TRBD2 for D (6 bases). Germline assignment: CDR1 LGHNA and CDR2 YSLEER. Trimming took off 0 bases at V and 3 bases at J, with 10 bases between the two ends. CDR3 length: 15 residues. The CDR3 region is CASSQDPGGTDTQYF. The CDR3 nucleotides read TGCGCCAGCAGCCAAGATCCCGGAGGGACAGATACGCAGTATTTT.

The V call is TRBV2, the J call TRBJ2-5; TRBD2 matches 11 bases. This CDR3 region has 16 residues. V lost 7 bases, J lost 1 base, and 8 bases stayed unmatched. Germline CDR1 and CDR2: SNHLY and FYNNEI. For the CDR3, the DNA is TGTGCCAGCATTTTACTAGCGGGGGCATTCCAAGAGACCCAGTACTTC. It encodes CASILLAGAFQETQYF.

This clonotype was recorded at least ten times. This chain joins TRBV4-1 and TRBJ1-5; no definite D call. There are 12 residues in the CDR3. Trimming removed 0 bases at V and 6 bases at J, with 3 bases between. Germline V CDR1 and CDR2: MGHRA, YSYEKL. The DNA for the CDR3 is TGCGCCAGCAGCCAAGAGGGTCAGCCCCAGCATTTT. Protein: CASSQEGQPQHF.

The table lists this clonotype with a few counts. The chain couples TRBV28 to TRBJ2-7, with TRBD1 matching over 8 bases. CDR3 length equals 16 residues. V lost 2 bases to trimming and J lost 3 bases; unmatched junction nucleotides: 9. Germline V gives CDR1 MDHEN, CDR2 SYDVKM. CDR3 loop: CASSLDLDRVFYEQYF. The CDR3 region has the DNA TGTGCCAGCAGTTTAGATTTGGACAGGGTGTTCTACGAGCAGTACTTC.

This clonotype was counted only a few times. This chain joins TRBV6-6 and TRBJ1-1; D is uncertain. The CDR3 sequence is 14 residues long. The V end was cut by 6 bases, the J end by 1 base, with 12 bases between. Germline lookup yields CDR1 MNHNY and CDR2 SVGAGI (reference sequence). DNA of the CDR3: TGTGCCAGCAGGGATAGGACGGGGAACACTGAAGCTTTCTTT. As protein: CASRDRTGNTEAFF.

V is TRBV6-5 and J is TRBJ2-3, with D unresolved. CDR1 and CDR2 (germline): MNHEY, SVGAGI. V gave up 1 base and J gave up 5 bases, with 10 bases separating them. The CDR3 totals 14 residues. CDR3: CASSYFHSEDTQYF. The CDR3 bases are TGTGCCAGCAGTTACTTTCACAGCGAAGATACGCAGTATTTT.

In the case of this clonotype: A junction end diverges from the germline sequence, so it may reflect a read error. The chain combines TRBV7-6 with TRBJ2-7; D may correspond to TRBD1 or TRBD2 (6 bases each). The CDR3 spans 14 residues. Germline values: CDR1 SGHVS, CDR2 FNYEAQ. DNA for the CDR3: TGTGCCAGCAGCGTAGCGGACAGACACTACGAGCAGTACTTC. This encodes CASSVADRHYEQYF.

This clonotype came up a few times. This chain joins TRBV4-1 and TRBJ1-2; 8 bases match TRBD1. Germline V gives CDR1 MGHRA, CDR2 YSYEKL. This CDR3 region has 15 residues. V lost 4 bases, J lost 4 bases, and 8 bases stayed unmatched. The CDR3, as DNA: TGCGCCAGCAGCCTCTCCGGGACAGGCACCTATGGCTACACCTTC. Translation: CASSLSGTGTYGYTF.